This TCR beta chain stems from a study of shared clonotypes between healthy human individuals. There are a few counts of this clone. V lost 3 bases, J lost 8 bases, and 8 bases stayed unmatched. This CDR3 is built from 14 residues. Germline V CDR1 and CDR2: SGHVS, FNYEAQ. Positively selected for CCR7, the CD45RO-negative cells used as naive CD8 cells excluded terminally differentiated effector memory CD45RA+ cells. Some clones are missing from TCRdb's copy, which holds only in-frame ones; the method was immunoSEQ multiplex PCR. This sample carries roughly 2 million clones, about 95% of them seen once, and the ten largest clones take about 1.1%.

The TCR sequence derives from a man between 18 and 29 years old in good health. The chain couples TRBV7-6 to TRBJ1-1; 8 bases fit TRBD1. The sequenced sample consisted of naive CD8+ T cells sorted from blood. CDR3 loop: CASSFFPGTGEAFF. CDR3 bases: TGTGCCAGCAGCTTCTTCCCTGGGACAGGAGAAGCTTTCTTT.